What follows is one T cell receptor (beta chain) and its context. What antigen it recognizes has not been identified. The junction departs from the called germline gene at one end, perhaps through a read error. These data are taken from a study of cytomegalovirus exposure and HLA in healthy donors (TCRdb year 2017). The study in broad terms: An earlier analysis of roughly 610 of the donors reported approximately 280 Gb of sequence data and around 120 million unique TCR beta sequences obtained from around 190 million T cells. The aim of the study was to test whether cataloging public T cell receptors could identify signatures of past pathogen exposure. Because of strong linkage in the cohort, roughly 5 DR-DQ haplotypes were treated as single units for association and clustering. Every discovery cohort repertoire had been produced on one sequencing platform. In a later genetic analysis, genome-wide SNP genotypes for about three fifths of the 666 donors were used, and that subset was treated as a discovery cohort. An early release that covered fewer than 750 HLA-typed donors contained approximately 320 gigabases of sequencing data and tens of millions of unique TCR sequences. Of the approximately 400 genotyped donors, approximately 80% were placed in the genetic ancestry cluster associated with self-reported Caucasian donors. To decide whether each TCR beta V gene segment behaved as functional or pseudogenic, an earlier analysis of approximately 590 of the donors relied on high-throughput TCR beta sequencing. Besides the first cohort of 666 subjects, a separate validation cohort made up of roughly 120 different subjects was used. The study used immunosequencing to profile the T cell repertoires of approximately 650 subjects and linked those repertoires to cytomegalovirus serostatus. Typing coverage differed by locus: A, B, C, DRB1 and DQB1 were typed in roughly 629-640 donors, DQA1 in 522, DPA1 in approximately 600, and DPB1 in 472. Donor age, sex, ethnicity and CMV serostatus were compiled alongside the repertoire data. On average, roughly 250,000 unique TCR beta nucleotide sequences were sequenced per donor among several hundred genotyped donors of the cohort, with about 17% of those sequences being non-productive. To predict cytomegalovirus infection status, the study combined high-throughput TCR immunosequencing, statistical association of individual TCRs with disease status, and machine learning. Rather than drawing on any new phenotypic data, the later analysis identified candidate immune exposures from TCR beta sequences and the way those sequences occurred across donors. A later analysis re-examined previously published TCR beta repertoires from around 670 donors and added high-resolution HLA genotyping to investigate patterns of TCR occurrence. HLA typing included class I and class II loci at four-digit resolution. Results the study describes overall, beyond this receptor: Compared with the approximately 670-donor mean, donors in an Asian-associated ancestry cluster had fewer N-insertions in productive TCRs, according to a later genetic analysis. Linkage disequilibrium might explain the correlated functional status among segregating V segments, but an unknown experimental factor could not be excluded. A further reported finding was that TCR beta sequences accurately predicted the HLA-A and HLA-B alleles for most subjects in the first cohort. Specific HLA alleles were associated with 15,000 to 20,000 TCR beta sequences at a false discovery rate of 0.05 in a later analysis. Assigning TCR associations to individual alleles was difficult when HLA alleles, especially DR and DQ, strongly co-occurred. Cytomegalovirus status was reported to be diagnosed by the classifier with high specificity and sensitivity in both the original and validation cohorts. A later genetic analysis associated a missense DCLRE1C variant with V-gene and J-gene trimming of TCR beta chains, and an independent cohort replicated the association. A total of about 150 TCR beta chains were listed by the study as associated with cytomegalovirus. A later analysis found that most CMV-associated TCR beta chains appeared HLA-restricted, with HLA associations seemingly driven largely by CMV exposure. Three of the identified cytomegalovirus-associated TCR beta chains were confirmed in vitro to be specific for cytomegalovirus antigens. A later analysis reported that several top co-occurrence clusters appeared linked to parvovirus B19, influenza, CMV and Epstein-Barr virus. A later analysis found that HLA-associated TCR beta chains were more clonally expanded and had lower generation probabilities than equally common non-associated chains. Most TCR sequences were seen in very few donors, while some public TCRs were found in many individuals. Only TCR beta chains were sequenced in this cohort, and the absence of alpha or paired-chain data limited detectable features. The sequencing pipeline was judged likely to have produced a cluster of highly shared sequence variants as a technical artifact. The 87-base-pair reads could not distinguish some IMGT-functional V segments, including TRBV6-2 and TRBV6-3, so those segments were excluded. Because some donors lacked HLA typing at each locus, the association tests relied only on the typed subset. Because counts were too low, approximately 18 rarely observed V segments, including chromosome 9 orphons, were excluded from the earlier analysis of under 650 of the donors. An earlier analysis of around 600 of the donors showed that most TCR beta V segments appeared in productive rearrangements either about 87% or about 30% of the time, which broadly matched IMGT annotations. The presence/absence analyses assumed that sequencing depth was roughly uniform across donors, and that assumption may not be true. A later analysis found that TCR association rates varied across HLA loci, with DRB1 alleles showing the most associated TCRs and HLA-C alleles the fewest. According to the authors, the approach could potentially be generalized to other disease states and immunological phenotypes. Immune exposure information for the cohort was limited to CMV serostatus.

The cohort comprised more than 550 healthy bone marrow donors. Cohort members were all nominally healthy when sampled, although unrecorded immune exposures were likely present. The donor was CMV seronegative and was included in the group of hundreds of seronegative cohort members. A peripheral blood sample was collected from each donor, and TCR beta sequencing was performed on peripheral blood mononuclear cells. Genomic DNA was extracted from the blood cell samples with the Qiagen DNeasy Blood Extraction Kit. Libraries were built with the immunoSEQ multiplex PCR assay. For the multiplex PCR, a mixture combining 60 forward primers for TCR Vbeta segments and 13 reverse primers for TCR Jbeta segments was used. The CDR3 region of rearranged TCR beta genes was amplified from genomic DNA by a multiplex PCR assay. On the Illumina HiSeq System, the amplified TCR beta libraries were sequenced as 87-base-pair reads. On the study's bioinformatics: A later analysis tallied roughly 78 million unique TCR beta chains across the 700 or so repertoires, and approximately 12 million of those chains were shared by two or more donors. Raw reads were error-corrected and collapsed into unique sequences by a nearest-neighbor algorithm in which closely related sequences were merged to remove PCR and sequencing errors. CDR3 sequences were aligned to IMGT reference sequences to assign V, D and J gene segments. For a sequence to be retained, a match of at least six nucleotides was required to both a V gene segment and a J gene segment. A rearrangement counted as productive if the CDR3 had no stop codons and remained in frame with V and J, and every other rearrangement counted as non-productive. Following IMGT convention, CDR3 was defined as the stretch from the second conserved V-encoded cysteine up to the conserved J-encoded phenylalanine. In an earlier analysis of more than 550 of the donors, sequences lacking an unambiguous match to a single V gene segment were excluded. An earlier analysis of fewer than 750 of the donors classified V segments as functional when productive rearrangements were above 56.7% and as segregating when the standard deviation between donors was above 5%. A statistical classification framework was built to diagnose cytomegalovirus status from the catalog of TCR beta chain sequences. A later analysis assigned V and J genes by comparing TCR nucleotide sequences with IMGT/GENE-DB human TR gene sequences. The TCRdist pipeline was used in a later analysis to assign CDR3 sequences and most-parsimonious VDJ recombination scenarios. In a later analysis, each TCR beta chain was defined by its CDR3 amino acid sequence together with its V-gene family, and reads lacking a unique V-gene family were excluded. In a later analysis, several hundred highly shared, low-generation-probability nucleotide sequences were removed to address suspected cross-contamination and a sequencing artifact. In a later analysis, a clonal expansion index was calculated for each public chain from normalized within-repertoire ranks of inferred template counts. In a later analysis, generation probabilities were computed with a VDJ recombination model fitted to out-of-frame rearrangements, and the resulting probabilities were checked against IGoR. Hypergeometric tests were used in a later analysis to score TCR-TCR, TCR-HLA and TCR-CMV co-occurrence, with a repertoire-size bias correction applied to the TCR pairs. A later analysis estimated false discovery rates by permuting HLA or CMV assignments 20 times. A later analysis grouped co-occurring TCRs with DBSCAN, adding TCRdist sequence similarity when clustering within HLA-allele-positive subsets. Repertoires with fewer than 30,000 or more than 120,000 public chains were left out of co-occurrence clustering, as were roughly five repertoires with anomalous nucleotide sharing. TCRdb holds this immuneACCESS table with in-frame rearrangements only. Some clones are missing; in checked studies, unresolved V genes explain under half, and the rest has no known cause. V and J calls plus clone size are reproduced from that table; the DNA served to infer D and trimming. Across this sample there are about 120,000 clones, with roughly 80% seen only once. The ten most abundant clones make up around 2.2% of the sample.

CDR3 length: 16 amino acids, cysteine to phenylalanine. The DNA shown is the 48-base CDR3, in frame from base 1. The germline V gene encodes CDR1 LGHNA and CDR2 YSLEER. This TCR was recovered from a man aged 25 to 40 in good health and CMV-seronegative. Here the chain combines TRBV4-3 and TRBJ2-7; TRBD1 matches 7 bases in the middle. Material: PBMCs. The CDR3 protein: CAGSQRESGTAYEQYF. The nucleotides read TGCGCCGGCAGCCAAAGAGAGTCCGGGACAGCCTACGAGCAGTACTTC.